Shown below are 4 T cell receptor beta chains from a single sample sequenced in a study of blood T cell repertoires in COVID-19. The assay was immunoSEQ multiplex PCR, and TCRdb's table has in-frame clones only and misses some. Among around 170,000 clones listed, less than 90% were seen once. Sequences were obtained from peripheral blood. These receptors came from a man in his late teens or twenties with active or convalescent COVID-19.

This chain uses TRBV18 with TRBJ2-2; D is unresolved. There are 13 residues in the CDR3. Between the trimmed V and J ends, which lost 10 bases and 5 bases, there was a span of 14 bases. From germline, CDR1 is KGHSH and CDR2 LQKENI. DNA for the CDR3: TGTGCCACCCGCCAACCGGGTACCGGGGAGCTGTTTTTT. Its protein product is CATRQPGTGELFF.

The chain is built from TRBV4-3 and TRBJ2-5; possibly TRBD1 for D (6 bases). There are 17 residues in the CDR3. The V gene lost 0 bases and the J gene lost 5 bases, with 19 bases spanning the gap. Germline CDR1 reads LGHNA; CDR2 reads YSLEER. Here the CDR3 reads CASSQEGDRRPGETQYF. CDR3 nucleotides: TGCGCCAGCAGCCAAGAGGGTGACAGGCGGCCGGGGGAGACCCAGTACTTC.

The chain links TRBV30 to TRBJ1-2, with D perhaps matching TRBD1 (5 bases). The CDR3 spans 13 residues. CDR1 is GTSNPN and CDR2 is SVGIG in the germline V gene (reference sequence). Trimming took 3 bases from V and 6 from J, leaving 14 bases between them. Here the CDR3 reads CAWRMLRVDGYTF. The CDR3 DNA is TGTGCCTGGAGGATGCTCAGGGTCGATGGCTACACCTTC.

This clone showed up just once. The chain joins TRBV27 to TRBJ2-7; 11 nucleotides line up with TRBD2. Germline assignment: CDR1 MNHEY and CDR2 SMNVEV (reference sequence). V trimming: 6 bases; J trimming: 2 bases; junction bases outside the gene matches: 6. The CDR3 extends over 15 amino acids. CDR3 residues: CASSPLAGGAYEQYF. CDR3 nucleotide sequence: TGTGCCAGCAGCCCTCTAGCGGGAGGCGCCTACGAGCAGTACTTC.